This T cell receptor (beta chain) is drawn from a study of blood T cell repertoires in COVID-19. Turning to the study itself: From the United States, Italy and Spain came samples of acute and convalescent COVID-19. PBMCs, B-cell-depleted T cells, or T cells were the source of the cDNA or gDNA that made up the material.

Methods used by the authors: How many nucleated cells were present was estimated from reference gene primer amplification. Libraries were prepared by immunoSEQ multiplex PCR; TCRdb keeps only in-frame clonotypes and omits some of them. From that table come the V and J calls and clone size; the DNA was used to work out D and trimming. The data show 200,000 to 250,000 clones, with 88% seen just once and about 1.3% held by the top ten. This CDR3 is 14 amino acids long. The germline V and J ends were trimmed by 3 bases and 0 bases, with 8 bases remaining between them. Per the germline V gene, CDR1 is SGHTA and CDR2 is FQGNSA.

The sequence was collected from an elderly man with acute or convalescent COVID-19. J is TRBJ2-5 and V is TRBV7-2; D not resolved. The sample was peripheral blood. CDR3 coding DNA: TGTGCCAGCAGCTTTCAGATTAACCAAGAGACCCAGTACTTC. This sequence encodes CASSFQINQETQYF. The full variable domain, rest sourced from reference TRBV7-2 and TRBJ2-5, is GAGVSQSPSNKVTEKGKDVELRCDPISGHTALYWYRQSLGQGLEFLIYFQGNSAPDKSGLPSDRFSAERTGGSVSTLTIQRTQQEDSAVYLCASSFQINQETQYFGPGTRLLVL.